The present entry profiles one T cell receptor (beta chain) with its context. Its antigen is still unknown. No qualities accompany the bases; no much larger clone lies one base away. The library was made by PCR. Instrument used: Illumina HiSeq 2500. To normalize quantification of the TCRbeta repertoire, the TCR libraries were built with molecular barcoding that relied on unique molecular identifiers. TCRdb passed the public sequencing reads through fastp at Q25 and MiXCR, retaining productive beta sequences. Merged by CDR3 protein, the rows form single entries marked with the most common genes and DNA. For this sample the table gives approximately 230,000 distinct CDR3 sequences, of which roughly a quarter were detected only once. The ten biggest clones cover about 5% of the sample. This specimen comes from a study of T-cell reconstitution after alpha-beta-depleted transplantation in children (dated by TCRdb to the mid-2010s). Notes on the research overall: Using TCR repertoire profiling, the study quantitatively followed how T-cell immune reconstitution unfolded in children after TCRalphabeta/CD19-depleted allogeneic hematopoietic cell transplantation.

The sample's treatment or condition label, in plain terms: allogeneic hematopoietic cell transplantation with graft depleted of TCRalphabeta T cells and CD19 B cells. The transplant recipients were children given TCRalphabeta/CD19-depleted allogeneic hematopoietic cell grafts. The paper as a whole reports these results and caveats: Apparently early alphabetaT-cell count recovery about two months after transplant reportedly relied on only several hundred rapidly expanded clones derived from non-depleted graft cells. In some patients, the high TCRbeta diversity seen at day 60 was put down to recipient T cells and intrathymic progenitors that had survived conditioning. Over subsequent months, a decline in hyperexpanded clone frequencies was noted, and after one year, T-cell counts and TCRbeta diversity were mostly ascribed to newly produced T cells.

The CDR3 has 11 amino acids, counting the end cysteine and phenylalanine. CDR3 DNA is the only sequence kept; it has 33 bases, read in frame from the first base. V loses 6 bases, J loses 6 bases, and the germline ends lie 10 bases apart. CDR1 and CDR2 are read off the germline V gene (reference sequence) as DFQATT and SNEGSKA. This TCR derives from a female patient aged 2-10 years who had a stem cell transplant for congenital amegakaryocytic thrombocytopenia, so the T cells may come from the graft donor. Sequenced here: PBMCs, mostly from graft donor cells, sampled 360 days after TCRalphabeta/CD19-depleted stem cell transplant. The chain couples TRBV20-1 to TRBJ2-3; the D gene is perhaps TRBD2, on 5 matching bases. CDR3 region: CSAEQRDTQYF. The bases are TGCAGTGCGGAACAGCGGGATACGCAGTATTTT.